What follows are 7 T cell receptor beta chains derived from one specimen sequenced in a study of tumor-infiltrating lymphocytes in primary liver carcinoma listed by TCRdb under 2017. These reads were obtained on an Illumina HiSeq 2500. A constant-region primer and ProtoScript II reverse transcriptase were used to reverse-transcribe TCRbeta-specific cDNA from around 530 ng total RNA. Construction of the TCRbeta libraries relied on three nested rounds of multiplex PCR, following a slightly modified ARM-PCR procedure. Multiplex TRBV1-TRBV30 forward primers and a Cbeta reverse primer were used in the first two PCR rounds, each of which was run for roughly 9 cycles. TCRdb reprocessed the public reads (quality trimming at Q25 with fastp, clone calling with MiXCR) and kept in-frame beta chains. Under each unique CDR3 protein, matching rows form one entry showing the most common genes and DNA. This sample gives approximately 310,000 distinct CDR3 sequences in total; about 60% of them show up just once. The ten largest clonotypes hold more than 8.5% of the sample.

TRIzol reagent was used to extract blood RNA from unsorted whole blood, while the DNeasy Blood & Tissue kit provided the germline DNA. Sequencing used peripheral blood. The receptor set was obtained from a man aged 35 to 55 with primary liver carcinoma and hepatitis B virus infection.

Of note for this clonotype: This may stem from a read error, because a much larger clone lies one nucleotide away. This chain connects TRBV12-3 or TRBV12-4 to TRBJ2-7; TRBD2 aligns across 7 bases. This CDR3 is 14 amino acids long. With 8 bases clipped from V and 6 bases from J, the junction kept 13 bases outside the gene matches. Here the CDR3 reads CASAGEGTNSEQYF. The CDR3, as DNA: TGTGCCAGCGCCGGGGAGGGGACTAACTCCGAGCAGTACTTC.

As concerns this clonotype: A much larger clone lies a single base off, so this may be a read error. This chain uses TRBV6-2 or TRBV6-3 with TRBJ2-5, with D unclear. Germline V lookup: CDR1 MNHEY, CDR2 SVGEGT. CDR3 length: 13 residues. Trimming shortened V by 6 bases and J by 4 bases, and 12 bases separated the two germline ends. The CDR3 loop is CASSQRLRETQYF. In nucleotides, the CDR3 is TGTGCCAGCAGCCAGAGGTTGAGAGAGACCCAGTACTTC.

The chain combines TRBV12-3 or TRBV12-4 with TRBJ2-1; 7 nucleotides match TRBD1. The CDR3 has 15 amino acids. V shed 9 bases and J 4 bases; nucleotides not matched to a gene: 12. The DNA of the CDR3 is TGTGCCAGTAGGGAGTCGGGACAGCCATACAATGAGCAGTTCTTC. Its protein is CASRESGQPYNEQFF.

Comments on this clonotype: The germline gene is not matched at one end of the junction; a read error may be the cause. The CDR3 loop is CASCLNRETQYF. The CDR3 DNA is TGTGCCAGCTGCTTGAATCGGGAGACCCAGTACTTT. The J gene is TRBJ2-5, the V gene TRBV11-2; TRBD2 might be the D (6 bases). The CDR3 sequence is 12 residues long. From germline, CDR1 is SGHAT and CDR2 FQNNGV.

This clonotype has a count of ten or more. This chain links TRBV29-1 with TRBJ1-1, with TRBD1 identical over 8 bases. The V segment lost 6 bases and the J segment 0 bases; nucleotides outside the gene matches: 6. The CDR3 is 14 amino acids. Germline V gives CDR1 SQVTM, CDR2 ANQGSEA. The CDR3 DNA follows: TGCAGCGTGGTTGGACAGGGATTGAACACTGAAGCTTTCTTT. This gives the protein CSVVGQGLNTEAFF. Full variable domain (missing parts from reference TRBV29-1 and TRBJ1-1): SAVISQKPSRDICQRGTSLTIQCQVDSQVTMMFWYRQQPGQSLTLIATANQGSEATYESGFVIDKFPISRPNLTFSTLTVSNMSPEDSSIYLCSVVGQGLNTEAFFGQGTRLTVV.

This clonotype occurred a few times. The chain joins TRBV5-1 to TRBJ1-2, with TRBD1 as a possible D gene (6 bases). Between the trimmed V and J ends, which lost 4 bases and 4 bases, there was a span of 14 bases. Germline CDR1 SGHRS, CDR2 YFSETQ. This CDR3 has 14 residues. The CDR3 is CASSPGGLLYGYTF. CDR3 nucleotides: TGCGCCAGCAGCCCGGGGGGGCTCCTCTATGGCTACACCTTC.

On this clonotype: A junction end diverges from the germline sequence, so it may reflect a read error. The chain has TRBV24-1 and TRBJ2-1; no clear D. The CDR3 has 14 residues. Germline CDR1 and CDR2: KGHDR and SFDVKD. In nucleotides, the CDR3 is TGTGCCACCAGTGCCACTCTTTCCTACAATGAGCTGTTCTTC. Residues: CATSATLSYNELFF.